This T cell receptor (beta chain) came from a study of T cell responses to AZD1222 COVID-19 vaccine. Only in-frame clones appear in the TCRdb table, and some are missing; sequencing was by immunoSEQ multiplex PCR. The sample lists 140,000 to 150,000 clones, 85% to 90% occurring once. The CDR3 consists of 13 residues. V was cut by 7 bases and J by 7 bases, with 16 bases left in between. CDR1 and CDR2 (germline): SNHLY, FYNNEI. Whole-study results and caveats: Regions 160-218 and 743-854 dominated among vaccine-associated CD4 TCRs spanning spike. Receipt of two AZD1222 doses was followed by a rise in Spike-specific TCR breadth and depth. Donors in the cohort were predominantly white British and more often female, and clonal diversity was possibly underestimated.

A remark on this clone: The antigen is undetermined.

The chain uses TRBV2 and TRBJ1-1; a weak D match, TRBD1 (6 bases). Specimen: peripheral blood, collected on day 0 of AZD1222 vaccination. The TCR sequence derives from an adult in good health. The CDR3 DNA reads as TGTGCCAGCACATTGGGGACACAGGTTGAAGCTTTCTTT. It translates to CASTLGTQVEAFF.